This record covers a single TCR beta chain. Its target is unknown. The entry originates in a study of blood T cells in healthy people across ages. Germline-derived CDR1 and CDR2 are DFQATT and SNEGSKA (reference sequence). The CDR3 extends over 12 amino acids. V was trimmed by 1 base and J by 9 bases, leaving 7 bases between them. Findings of the study overall: Percentage of naive T cells showed a strong correlation with TCR beta diversity.

A second PCR of about 6 to 11 cycles used a sample-barcoded 5' primer and a J-beta primer mix. Researchers report that a template-switch adaptor with 12 random nucleotides tagged each cDNA molecule. TCRdb called the 5' RACE reads again in MiXCR, with one record for every CDR3 protein. The data hold around 990,000 distinct CDR3 sequences, with roughly a quarter observed a single time. A further study also used this sample, focusing on T cells of mothers and their children. Turning to that study: Donors were three healthy Caucasian mothers and their six children. Persisting microchimeric T cell clones went undetected.

Sequencing was carried out using blood. The source is a girl aged 2 to 10 in good health. The chain couples TRBV20-1 to TRBJ1-6; D uncertain. The CDR3 sequence: CSARVGISPLHF. The DNA for the CDR3 is TGCAGTGCTAGAGTAGGAATTTCACCCCTCCACTTT.